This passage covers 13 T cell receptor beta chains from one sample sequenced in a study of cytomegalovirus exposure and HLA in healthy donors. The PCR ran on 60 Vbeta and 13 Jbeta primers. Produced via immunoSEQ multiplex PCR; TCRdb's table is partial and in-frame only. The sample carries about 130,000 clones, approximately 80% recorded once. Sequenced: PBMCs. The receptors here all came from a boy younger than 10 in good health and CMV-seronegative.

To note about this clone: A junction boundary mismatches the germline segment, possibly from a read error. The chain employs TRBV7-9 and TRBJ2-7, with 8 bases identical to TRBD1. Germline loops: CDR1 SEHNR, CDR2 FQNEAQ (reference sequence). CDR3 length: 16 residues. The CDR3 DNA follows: TGTTCCAGCAGCTTAGCGAGAGGGGACAGGTTTTACGAGCAGTACTTC. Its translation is CSSSLARGDRFYEQYF.

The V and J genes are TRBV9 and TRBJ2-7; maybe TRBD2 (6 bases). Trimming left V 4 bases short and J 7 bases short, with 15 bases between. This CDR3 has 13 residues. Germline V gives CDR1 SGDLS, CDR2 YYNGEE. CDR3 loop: CASSSEGLREQYF. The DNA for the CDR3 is TGTGCCAGCAGCTCGGAGGGACTCCGGGAGCAGTACTTC.

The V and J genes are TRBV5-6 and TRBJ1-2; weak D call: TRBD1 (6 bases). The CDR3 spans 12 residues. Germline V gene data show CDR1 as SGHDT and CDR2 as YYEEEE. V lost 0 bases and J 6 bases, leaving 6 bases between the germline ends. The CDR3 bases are TGTGCCAGCAGCTTGGGGACAGATGGCTACACCTTC. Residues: CASSLGTDGYTF.

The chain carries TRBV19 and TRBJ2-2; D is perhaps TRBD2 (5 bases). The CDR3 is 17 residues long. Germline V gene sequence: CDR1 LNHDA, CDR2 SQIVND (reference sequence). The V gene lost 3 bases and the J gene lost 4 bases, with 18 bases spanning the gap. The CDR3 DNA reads TGTGCCAGTAGTATCTCGGCGGGCTGGAGTGGCACCGGGGAGCTGTTTTTT. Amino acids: CASSISAGWSGTGELFF.

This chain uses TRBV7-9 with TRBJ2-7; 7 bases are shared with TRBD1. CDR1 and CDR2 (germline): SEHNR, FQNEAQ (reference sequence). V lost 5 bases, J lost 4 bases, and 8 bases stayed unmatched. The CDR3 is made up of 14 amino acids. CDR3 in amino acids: CASSPRLTGYEQYF. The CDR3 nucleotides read TGTGCCAGCAGCCCCCGTCTGACAGGGTACGAGCAGTACTTC.

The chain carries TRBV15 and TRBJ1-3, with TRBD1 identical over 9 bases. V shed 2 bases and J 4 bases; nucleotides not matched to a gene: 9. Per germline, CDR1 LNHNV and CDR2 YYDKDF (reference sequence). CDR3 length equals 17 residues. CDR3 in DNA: TGTGCCACCAGCAGACCATCCGGACAGGGGAGCGGAAACACCATATATTTT. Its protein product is CATSRPSGQGSGNTIYF.

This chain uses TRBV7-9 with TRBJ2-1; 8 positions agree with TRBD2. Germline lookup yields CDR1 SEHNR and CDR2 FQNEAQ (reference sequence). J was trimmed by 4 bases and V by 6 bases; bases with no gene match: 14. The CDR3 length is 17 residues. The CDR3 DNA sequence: TGTGCCAGCAGTTTTCGTGAAGGGACTAGGTTTTACAATGAGCAGTTCTTC. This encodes CASSFREGTRFYNEQFF. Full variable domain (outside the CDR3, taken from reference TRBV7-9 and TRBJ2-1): DTGVSQNPRHKITKRGQNVTFRCDPISEHNRLYWYRQTLGQGPEFLTYFQNEAQLEKSRLLSDRFSAERPKGSFSTLEIQRTEQGDSAMYLCASSFREGTRFYNEQFFGPGTRLTVL.

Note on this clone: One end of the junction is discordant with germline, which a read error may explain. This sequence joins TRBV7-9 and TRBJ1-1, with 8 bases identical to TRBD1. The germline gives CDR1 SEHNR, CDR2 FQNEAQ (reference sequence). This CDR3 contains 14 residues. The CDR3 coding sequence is TGTTCCAGCAGTAACAGGGGGACTTACACTGAAGCTTTCTTT. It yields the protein CSSSNRGTYTEAFF.

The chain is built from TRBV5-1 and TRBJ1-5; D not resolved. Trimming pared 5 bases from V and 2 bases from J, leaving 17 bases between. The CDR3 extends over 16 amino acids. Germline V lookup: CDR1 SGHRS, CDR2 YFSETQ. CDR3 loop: CASRSHTGRGNQPQHF. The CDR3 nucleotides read TGCGCCAGCAGGTCACACACGGGTCGGGGCAATCAGCCCCAGCATTTT.

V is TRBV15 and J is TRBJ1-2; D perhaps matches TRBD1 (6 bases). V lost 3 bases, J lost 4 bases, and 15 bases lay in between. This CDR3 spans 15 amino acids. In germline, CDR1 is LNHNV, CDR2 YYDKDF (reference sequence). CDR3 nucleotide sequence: TGTGCCACCAGCAGCAGATGGACAGACCTCTATGGCTACACCTTC. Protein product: CATSSRWTDLYGYTF.

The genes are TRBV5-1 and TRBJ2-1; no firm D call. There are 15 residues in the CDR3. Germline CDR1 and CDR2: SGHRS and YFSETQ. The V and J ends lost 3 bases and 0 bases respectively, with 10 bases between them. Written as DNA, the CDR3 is TGCGCCAGCAGCTCTTACAGAACCTCCTACAATGAGCAGTTCTTC. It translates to CASSSYRTSYNEQFF. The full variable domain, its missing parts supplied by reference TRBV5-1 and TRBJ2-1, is KAGVTQTPRYLIKTRGQQVTLSCSPISGHRSVSWYQQTPGQGLQFLFEYFSETQRNKGNFPGRFSGRQFSNSRSEMNVSTLELGDSALYLCASSSYRTSYNEQFFGPGTRLTVL.

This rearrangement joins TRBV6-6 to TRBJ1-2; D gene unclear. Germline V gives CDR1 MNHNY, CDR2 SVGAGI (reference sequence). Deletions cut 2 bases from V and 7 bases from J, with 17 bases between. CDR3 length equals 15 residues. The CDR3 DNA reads TGTGCCAGCAGTTACCTTGAGACGGGATCGGGTGGCTACACCTTC. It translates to CASSYLETGSGGYTF.

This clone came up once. The CDR3 here is CASSSLAGGETQYF. Here the CDR3 DNA reads TGTGCCAGCAGTTCACTAGCGGGAGGGGAGACCCAGTACTTC. The V and J genes are TRBV13 and TRBJ2-5; 13 bases match TRBD2. The junction had 3 bases not matched to a gene; V was cut back by 6 bases and J by 5 bases. The CDR3 is made up of 14 amino acids. Germline V gene sequence: CDR1 PRHDT, CDR2 FYEKMQ (reference sequence).